A single TCR beta chain is shown here with its context. Its antigen is not known. The data are from a study of T-cell memory formation after mild COVID-19. Study-wide background: Largely donor-specific sequence clusters came from two donors.

Whole-study results and caveats: Certain responding clones were present in pre-infection memory, suggesting participation of cross-reactive memory.

The CDR3 extends over 17 amino acids. The V gene's germline CDR1 is ENHRY and CDR2 SYGVKD. V dropped 6 bases and J dropped 4 bases, with 19 bases sitting between them. Libraries for TCRalpha and TCRbeta carried sample barcodes and unique molecular identifiers via 5'RACE. TCRdb passed the 5' RACE reads through MiXCR, listing each CDR3 protein once. This sample carries a few hundred thousand distinct CDR3 sequences, under 25% of them seen once, and the ten largest clones take roughly a fifth. The chain is built from TRBV10-3 and TRBJ1-6; the D gene is possibly TRBD1 (6 bases). The sequenced sample consisted of PBMCs or a T cell subset sorted from them (not recorded which). The source is a man aged 18 to 35 who had mild COVID-19 (a few samples of this study predate the infection). Cell type and time point are not known. The CDR3 spells CAIRRGTPVWYNSPLHF. As DNA, the CDR3 is TGTGCCATCAGACGGGGGACACCGGTTTGGTATAATTCACCCCTCCACTTT.